The present entry profiles one T cell receptor beta chain with its context. What it binds is not known. This record comes from a study of a mutant IDH1 vaccine in newly diagnosed glioma. Produced via immunoSEQ multiplex PCR; TCRdb's table is partial and in-frame only. The profile shows tens of thousands of clones, under 90% of them singletons. CDR1 and CDR2 from the germline V gene are MNHNS and SASEGT. CDR3 length: 15 residues. Trimming left V 5 bases short and J 3 bases short, with 14 bases between. The time point denotes: week 11, during vaccination. Each dose of the vaccine consisted of 300 ug of mutant IDH1 20-mer peptide, with topical imiquimod.

The sequence was collected from a man aged 25-45 years with glioma. The material was PBMCs, obtained from a glioma patient whose treatment included an IDH1 peptide vaccine. This rearrangement joins TRBV6-1 to TRBJ2-1; D is perhaps TRBD1 (6 bases). The CDR3 nucleotides are TGTGCCAGCAGTCTTACAGGGAATAACTACAATGAGCAGTTCTTC. Residues: CASSLTGNNYNEQFF.